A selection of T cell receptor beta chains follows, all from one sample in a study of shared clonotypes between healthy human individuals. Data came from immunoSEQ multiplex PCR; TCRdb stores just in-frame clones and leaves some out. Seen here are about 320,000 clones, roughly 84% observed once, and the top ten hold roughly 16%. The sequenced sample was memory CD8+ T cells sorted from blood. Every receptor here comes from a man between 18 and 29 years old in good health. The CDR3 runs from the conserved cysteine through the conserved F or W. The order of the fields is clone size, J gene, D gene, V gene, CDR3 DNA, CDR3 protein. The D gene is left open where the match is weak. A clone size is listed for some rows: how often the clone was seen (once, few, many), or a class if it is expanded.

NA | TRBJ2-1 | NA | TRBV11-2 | TGTGCCAGCAGCTTAGGGGGGGATTACAATGAGCAGTTCTTC | CASSLGGDYNEQFF
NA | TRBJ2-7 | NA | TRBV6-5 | TGTGCCAGCAGTTACTCAATCCCGGGGGCGGTCTACGAGCAGTACTTC | CASSYSIPGAVYEQYF
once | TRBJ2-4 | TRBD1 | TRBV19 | TGTGCCAGTAGTATTGGGGACAGGGAAAACATTCAGTACTTC | CASSIGDRENIQYF
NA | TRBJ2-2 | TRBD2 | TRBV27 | TGTGCCAGCAGTTTAGTAGCGGGGGGTACCGGGGAGCTGTTTTTT | CASSLVAGGTGELFF
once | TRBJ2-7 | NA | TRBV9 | TGTGCCAGCAGCGCGTCTCCCTCCTACGAGCAGTACTTC | CASSASPSYEQYF
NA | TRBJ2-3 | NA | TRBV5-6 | TGTGCCAGCAGCCCTCCCGGCGGGTGGGGCACAGATACGCAGTATTTT | CASSPPGGWGTDTQYF
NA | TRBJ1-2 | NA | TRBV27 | TGTGCCAGCAGTTTTAAGGGGTTCTATGGCTACACCTTC | CASSFKGFYGYTF
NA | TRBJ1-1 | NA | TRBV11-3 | TGTGCCAGCAGCAGCGGGGCGGCTGAAGCTTTCTTT | CASSSGAAEAFF
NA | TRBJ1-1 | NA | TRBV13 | TGTGCCAGCAGCTTAGTTAGGGGGGCCATGAACACTGAAGCTTTCTTT | CASSLVRGAMNTEAFF
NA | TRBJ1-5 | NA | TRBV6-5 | TGTGCCAGCAGTTACGGGGAGGGCCATCAGCCCCAGCATTTT | CASSYGEGHQPQHF
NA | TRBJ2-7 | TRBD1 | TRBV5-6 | TGTGCCAGCATGAGGGGGACAGAGTACGAGGAGCAGTACTTC | CASMRGTEYEEQYF
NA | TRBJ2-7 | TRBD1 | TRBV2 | TGTGCCAGCAGTCCCGGACAGGGCCTCTCCTACGAGCAGTACTTC | CASSPGQGLSYEQYF
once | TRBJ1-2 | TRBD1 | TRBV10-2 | TGCGCCAGCAGTGAGTCTAGGACAGGGGGGTTTGGCTACACCTTC | CASSESRTGGFGYTF
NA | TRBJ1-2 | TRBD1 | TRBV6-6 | TGTGCCAGCAGTTCCGGGGACAGGGACTATGGCTACACCTTC | CASSSGDRDYGYTF
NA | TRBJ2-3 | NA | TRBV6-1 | TGTGCCAGCAGGCCCAGGGGGGTCAGGGCAGATACGCAGTATTTT | CASRPRGVRADTQYF
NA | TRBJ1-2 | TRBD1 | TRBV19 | TGTGCCAGTAGTATTGGAGGGGGCCCGAGTTACACCTTC | CASSIGGGPSYTF
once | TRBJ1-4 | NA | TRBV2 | TGTGCCAGCAGTCGCCCGGGGAGCCTCAATGAAAAACTGTTTTTT | CASSRPGSLNEKLFF
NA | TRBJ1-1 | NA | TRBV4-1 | TGCGCCAGCAGCCAGGGGGACCGGACAGTTGAAGCTTTCTTT | CASSQGDRTVEAFF
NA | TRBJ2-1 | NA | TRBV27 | TGTGCCAGCAGTTTTGGATCCCGAAATGAGCAGTTCTTC | CASSFGSRNEQFF
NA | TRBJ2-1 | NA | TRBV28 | TGTGCCAGCGGCGACGCTTCTAGTCAGTTCTTC | CASGDASSQFF
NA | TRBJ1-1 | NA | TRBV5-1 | TGCGCCAGCAGCTTGGGTTTAGCGGGACACCATTTTGCCCGCAGCACTGAAGCTTTCTTT | CASSLGLAGHHFARSTEAFF
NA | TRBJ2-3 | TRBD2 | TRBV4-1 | TGCGCCAGCAGCCAAAAAAAGGGGGGACTAGCGGCCACAGATACGCAGTATTTT | CASSQKKGGLAATDTQYF
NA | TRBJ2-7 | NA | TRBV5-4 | TGTGCCAGCAGCACCGATGGACGGAACTCCTACGAGCAGTACTTC | CASSTDGRNSYEQYF
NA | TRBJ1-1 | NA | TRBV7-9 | TGTGCCAGCAGCTTAGGAGAGAACACTGAAGCTTTCTTT | CASSLGENTEAFF
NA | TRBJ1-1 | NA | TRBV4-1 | TGCGCCAGCAGCCAAGATTTACGACAAGCCACTGAAGCTTTCTTT | CASSQDLRQATEAFF
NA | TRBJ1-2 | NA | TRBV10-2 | TGCGCCAGCAGCATACAGAGTTGGGATGGCTACACCTTC | CASSIQSWDGYTF
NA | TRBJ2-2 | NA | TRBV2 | TGTGCCAGCAGTGAATATTGGCTAGCTGAGGATAACACCGGGGAGCTGTTTTTT | CASSEYWLAEDNTGELFF
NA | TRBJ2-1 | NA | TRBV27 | TGTGCCAGCAGTTTTTTGGGGGACAATGAGCAGTTCTTC | CASSFLGDNEQFF
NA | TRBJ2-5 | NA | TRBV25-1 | TGTGCCAGCAGTGAGTCAGGGGTTAGGGAGACCCAGTACTTC | CASSESGVRETQYF
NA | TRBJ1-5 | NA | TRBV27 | TGTGCCAGCAGTTCCGGGAGTCTTCAGCCCCAGCATTTT | CASSSGSLQPQHF
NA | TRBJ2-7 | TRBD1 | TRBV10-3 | TGTGCCATCAGTGAGGGACAGGGCTCCTACGAGCAGTACTTC | CAISEGQGSYEQYF
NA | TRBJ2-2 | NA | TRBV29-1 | TGCAGCGTTGAAGATCTGCGTGGCAGATCAAACACCGGGGAGCTGTTTTTT | CSVEDLRGRSNTGELFF
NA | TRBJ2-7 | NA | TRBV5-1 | TGCGCCAGCAGCTCGGACTCCTACGAGCAGTACTTC | CASSSDSYEQYF
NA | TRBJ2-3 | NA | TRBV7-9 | TGTGCCAGCAGCTTATGGCAGGCCCTGCCGCCGTATACGCAGTATTTT | CASSLWQALPPYTQYF
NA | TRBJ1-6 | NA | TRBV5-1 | TGCGCCAGCAGTAGGAGGACAATCCGAAATTCACCCCTCCACTTT | CASSRRTIRNSPLHF
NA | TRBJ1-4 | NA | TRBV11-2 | TGTGCCAGCAGCCCAACTCTTGGGGCAAGGTTGTTTTTT | CASSPTLGARLFF
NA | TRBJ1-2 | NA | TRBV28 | TGTGCCAGCAGTTTTGGGCAAACTTGGGGCTACACCTTC | CASSFGQTWGYTF
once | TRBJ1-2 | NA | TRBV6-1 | TGTGCCAGCAGTGAAAGTTGGCAGGGAGTTAACTATGGCTACACCTTC | CASSESWQGVNYGYTF
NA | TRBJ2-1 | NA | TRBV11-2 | TGTGCCAGCAGCTCAATCACTAGTTACAATGAGCAGTTCTTC | CASSSITSYNEQFF
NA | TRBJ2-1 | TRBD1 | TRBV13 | TGTGCCAGCAGCTTAAGGGGACAGGGTGCGTACAATGAGCAGTTCTTC | CASSLRGQGAYNEQFF
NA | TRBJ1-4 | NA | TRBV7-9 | TGTGCCAGCAGCTCAGTTCCGCATGAAAAACTGTTTTTT | CASSSVPHEKLFF